The source of this T cell receptor beta chain is a study of shared clonotypes between healthy human individuals. Background on the study: The composition of the donors was a couple of women and a few men aged 18 to 49. Findings and limits, study-wide: Non-shared clonotypes were found to have lower generation probabilities than the clonotypes that were shared by all four of the sorted-subset donors. The sole specimen, blood, was sampled, and tissue repertoires likely differ.

On this clone: The target antigen is unknown.

Selected positively for CCR7 and CD45RO-negative, naive CD8 cells excluded terminally differentiated effector memory CD45RA+ cells. The CDR3 is 14 amino acids. In germline, CDR1 is SEHNR, CDR2 FQNEAQ (reference sequence). V lost 6 bases to trimming and J lost 10 bases; unmatched junction nucleotides: 12. This table comes from immunoSEQ multiplex PCR, and its TCRdb copy is limited to in-frame clones, with some not included. The table shows a few million clones, with roughly 93% occurring only once. Sequenced: naive CD8+ T cells from PBMCs. The rearrangement uses TRBV7-9 and TRBJ1-2, with 9 bases lining up with TRBD1. The TCR sequence derives from a man younger than 35 in good health. Some clones in this sample may be carry-over from other donors' samples. CDR3 bases: TGTGCCAGCAGAAAAGTGGGGGGACAGGGTACCTACACCTTC. As protein: CASRKVGGQGTYTF.